One sample yielded the 4 T cell receptor beta chains listed below, sequenced in a study of cytomegalovirus exposure and HLA in healthy donors. Primers included in the PCR were 60 Vbeta and 13 Jbeta primers. Assay: immunoSEQ multiplex PCR; the TCRdb copy retains only in-frame clones and omits some. The profile shows about 96,000 clones, around 74% of them singletons. Sequenced: PBMCs. The source is a woman aged 70-85 years in good health and CMV-seropositive.

In this sample, this clone turned up once. The chain recombines TRBV7-9 with TRBJ2-1; weak D call: TRBD1 (6 bases). Germline CDR1 reads SEHNR; CDR2 reads FQNEAQ (reference sequence). The CDR3 has 15 residues. Trimming stripped 5 bases from V and 4 bases from J, with 15 bases between. The CDR3 sequence: CASSGLGQRYNEQFF. CDR3 bases: TGTGCCAGCAGCGGGCTAGGACAGAGGTACAATGAGCAGTTCTTC.

This chain uses TRBV6-6 with TRBJ1-5, with D possibly TRBD1 on 5 matching bases. The CDR3 runs to 13 residues. With 7 bases removed from V and 4 bases from J, the gap between germline ends came to 11 bases. CDR1 is MNHNY, CDR2 SVGAGI, per germline (reference sequence). CDR3 nucleotides: TGTGCCAGCAAACAGGCAACTAATCAGCCCCAGCATTTT. Its translation is CASKQATNQPQHF.

The chain carries TRBV5-1 and TRBJ1-1; perhaps TRBD1 as D (5 bases). This CDR3 region has 14 residues. Trimming removed 1 base from V and 8 bases from J, with 15 bases in between. Germline V gene data show CDR1 as SGHRS and CDR2 as YFSETQ. The CDR3 protein is CASSLFGLAGEAFF. The CDR3 bases are TGCGCCAGCAGCTTGTTCGGGTTGGCAGGGGAAGCTTTCTTT.

V and J are TRBV7-9 and TRBJ2-7; 8 bases align to TRBD2. V dropped 0 bases and J dropped 3; count of bases not matched to a gene: 4. CDR1 is SEHNR and CDR2 is FQNEAQ in the germline V gene (reference sequence). The CDR3 covers 15 residues. The CDR3 DNA sequence: TGTGCCAGCAGCTTAGCTCTGGGACTAGACTACGAGCAGTACTTC. Protein: CASSLALGLDYEQYF. The full variable domain, in which reference TRBV7-9 and TRBJ2-7 provide the parts outside the CDR3, is DTGVSQNPRHKITKRGQNVTFRCDPISEHNRLYWYRQTLGQGPEFLTYFQNEAQLEKSRLLSDRFSAERPKGSFSTLEIQRTEQGDSAMYLCASSLALGLDYEQYFGPGTRLTVT.